This is a list of T cell receptor beta chains from one sample in a study of T cell changes during pregnancy in multiple sclerosis. Sequenced by immunoSEQ multiplex PCR; TCRdb stores in-frame clones only, minus some. The data contain 40,000 to 55,000 clones, 92% of them singletons. The sequencing used CD4+ T cells from peripheral blood mononuclear cells, collected after pregnancy. All receptors come from a female donor in good health, enrolled as a control in a pregnancy study. CDR3s include the opening cysteine and the closing phenylalanine or tryptophan. The D gene is left open where the match is weak. The size field is filled for only some rows; it gives once, few, many or a size class.

CDR3aa: CASSKTGTGAMNTEAFF
CDR3nt: TGCGCCAGCAGCAAAACCGGGACAGGGGCAATGAACACTGAAGCTTTCTTT
v_gene: TRBV5-1
d_gene: TRBD1
abundance: once
j_gene: TRBJ1-1

CDR3aa: CASSPAVSINYGYTF
CDR3nt: TGTGCCAGCAGCCCGGCGGTCTCGATAAACTATGGCTACACCTTC
v_gene: TRBV7-2
d_gene: -
abundance: -
j_gene: TRBJ1-2

CDR3aa: CASNGAGVYEQYF
CDR3nt: TGTGCCAGCAACGGGGCGGGAGTTTACGAGCAGTACTTC
v_gene: TRBV28
d_gene: TRBD2
abundance: -
j_gene: TRBJ2-7

CDR3aa: CASSAGLAGVSETQYF
CDR3nt: TGTGCCAGCAGCGCTGGACTAGCGGGAGTCTCAGAGACCCAGTACTTC
v_gene: TRBV2
d_gene: TRBD2
abundance: -
j_gene: TRBJ2-5

CDR3aa: CAVGTAGSSYNEQFF
CDR3nt: TGTGCCGTGGGGACAGCAGGGAGCTCCTACAATGAGCAGTTCTTC
v_gene: TRBV7-9
d_gene: TRBD1
abundance: few
j_gene: TRBJ2-1

CDR3aa: CAWGGDVVDTQYF
CDR3nt: TGTGCCTGGGGAGGAGATGTTGTCGATACGCAGTATTTT
v_gene: TRBV30
d_gene: -
abundance: -
j_gene: TRBJ2-3

CDR3aa: CASSSTRTGREQYF
CDR3nt: TGTGCCAGCAGCTCCACAAGGACAGGGCGCGAGCAGTACTTC
v_gene: TRBV7-8
d_gene: TRBD1
abundance: -
j_gene: TRBJ2-7

CDR3aa: CASSLGAPATNEKLFF
CDR3nt: TGTGCCAGCAGCCTTGGGGCACCTGCAACTAATGAAAAACTGTTTTTT
v_gene: TRBV6-6
d_gene: -
abundance: -
j_gene: TRBJ1-4

CDR3aa: CASSKLALLGSEQFF
CDR3nt: TGTGCCAGCAGTAAACTAGCCCTTTTGGGTTCTGAGCAGTTCTTC
v_gene: TRBV6-5
d_gene: -
abundance: -
j_gene: TRBJ2-1

CDR3aa: CASSLGGGLAGAETQYF
CDR3nt: TGTGCCAGCAGCTTAGGGGGGGGACTAGCGGGAGCAGAGACCCAGTACTTC
v_gene: TRBV7-2
d_gene: TRBD2
abundance: -
j_gene: TRBJ2-5

CDR3aa: CASSYGRFFGYEQYF
CDR3nt: TGTGCCAGCAGTTACGGTCGGTTTTTTGGCTACGAGCAGTACTTC
v_gene: TRBV6-5
d_gene: -
abundance: -
j_gene: TRBJ2-7

CDR3aa: CASSIKGCQSEAFF
CDR3nt: TGTGCCAGCAGCATCAAGGGGTGTCAATCTGAAGCTTTCTTT
v_gene: TRBV21-1
d_gene: -
abundance: -
j_gene: TRBJ1-1

CDR3aa: CASSLEAGGPGDTQYF
CDR3nt: TGCGCCAGCAGCTTGGAAGCGGGAGGGCCTGGAGATACGCAGTATTTT
v_gene: TRBV5-1
d_gene: TRBD2
abundance: -
j_gene: TRBJ2-3

CDR3aa: CASSKVAQDGYTF
CDR3nt: TGTGCCAGCAGTAAGGTGGCCCAGGATGGCTACACCTTC
v_gene: TRBV28
d_gene: -
abundance: -
j_gene: TRBJ1-2

CDR3aa: CASSGGGTYNEQFF
CDR3nt: TGTGCCAGCAGTGGAGGAGGAACCTACAATGAGCAGTTCTTC
v_gene: TRBV6-1
d_gene: -
abundance: -
j_gene: TRBJ2-1

CDR3aa: CAGSRQGSGEQFF
CDR3nt: TGTGCCGGATCGCGACAGGGGTCCGGAGAGCAGTTCTTC
v_gene: TRBV6-1
d_gene: TRBD1
abundance: -
j_gene: TRBJ2-1

CDR3aa: CASSLTGGVNTGELFF
CDR3nt: TGTGCCAGCAGCTTAACCGGGGGGGTGAACACCGGGGAGCTGTTTTTT
v_gene: TRBV7-3
d_gene: TRBD2
abundance: -
j_gene: TRBJ2-2

CDR3aa: CASLGGETDTQYF
CDR3nt: TGCGCCAGCCTCGGGGGGGAGACAGATACGCAGTATTTT
v_gene: TRBV5-1
d_gene: TRBD2
abundance: -
j_gene: TRBJ2-3

CDR3aa: CASSPGGAGSSYEQYF
CDR3nt: TGTGCCAGCAGCCCCGGGGGGGCAGGGAGCTCCTACGAGCAGTACTTC
v_gene: TRBV28
d_gene: TRBD2
abundance: -
j_gene: TRBJ2-7

CDR3aa: CASGGSGRASGELFF
CDR3nt: TGCGCCAGCGGGGGGAGCGGGAGGGCCTCCGGGGAGCTGTTTTTT
v_gene: TRBV4-1
d_gene: TRBD2
abundance: -
j_gene: TRBJ2-2

CDR3aa: CASSEARGPNEKLFF
CDR3nt: TGTGCCAGCAGTGAAGCTAGGGGTCCGAATGAAAAACTGTTTTTT
v_gene: TRBV2
d_gene: -
abundance: once
j_gene: TRBJ1-4

CDR3aa: CASSAGLETEAFF
CDR3nt: TGTGCCAGCAGTGCAGGGTTGGAAACTGAAGCTTTCTTT
v_gene: TRBV6-1
d_gene: -
abundance: few
j_gene: TRBJ1-1

CDR3aa: CASSFPGGPINEQFF
CDR3nt: TGCGCCAGCAGCTTTCCGGGAGGGCCTATCAATGAGCAGTTCTTC
v_gene: TRBV5-1
d_gene: TRBD2
abundance: -
j_gene: TRBJ2-1

CDR3aa: CASSSQGENSPLHF
CDR3nt: TGTGCCAGCAGCTCACAGGGCGAGAATTCACCCCTCCACTTT
v_gene: TRBV7-6
d_gene: -
abundance: -
j_gene: TRBJ1-6